This T cell receptor beta chain was documented in a study of technical replicates of blood from several donors. The CDR3 runs 15 residues. V was shortened by 0 bases and J by 5 bases, with 14 bases between the two germline ends. Per the germline V gene, CDR1 is SGHVS and CDR2 is FNYEAQ. The protocol was immunoSEQ multiplex PCR, while the TCRdb copy is restricted to in-frame clones and leaves out a portion. The sample holds tens of thousands of clones, less than 98% seen once. The sample consisted of T cells isolated from PBMCs. The source of this sequence is a human donor in good health. This chain joins TRBV7-6 and TRBJ2-7; D uncertain. CDR3 amino acids: CASSLARSTFDEQYF. CDR3 sequence (DNA): TGTGCCAGCAGCTTAGCGCGGTCTACCTTCGACGAGCAGTACTTC.